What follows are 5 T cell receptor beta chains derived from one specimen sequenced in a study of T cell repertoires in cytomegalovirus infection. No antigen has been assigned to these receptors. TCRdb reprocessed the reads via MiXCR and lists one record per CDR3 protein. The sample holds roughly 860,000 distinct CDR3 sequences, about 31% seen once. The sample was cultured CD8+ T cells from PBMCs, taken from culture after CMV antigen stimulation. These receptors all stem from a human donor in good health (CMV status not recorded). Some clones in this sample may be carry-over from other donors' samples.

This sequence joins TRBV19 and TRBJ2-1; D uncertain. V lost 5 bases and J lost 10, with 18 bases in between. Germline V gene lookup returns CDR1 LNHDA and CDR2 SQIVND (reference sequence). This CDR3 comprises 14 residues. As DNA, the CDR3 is TGTGCCAGTAGTCATGACAATCCCTCCGGAGAGCAGTTCTTC. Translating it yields CASSHDNPSGEQFF.

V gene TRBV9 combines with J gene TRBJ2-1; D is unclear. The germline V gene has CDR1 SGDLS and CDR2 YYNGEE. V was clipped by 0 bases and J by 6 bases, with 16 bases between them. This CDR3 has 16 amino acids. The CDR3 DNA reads TGTGCCAGCAGCGTAGCCCCGGCCCCGAGGCTCAATGAGCAGTTCTTC. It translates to CASSVAPAPRLNEQFF.

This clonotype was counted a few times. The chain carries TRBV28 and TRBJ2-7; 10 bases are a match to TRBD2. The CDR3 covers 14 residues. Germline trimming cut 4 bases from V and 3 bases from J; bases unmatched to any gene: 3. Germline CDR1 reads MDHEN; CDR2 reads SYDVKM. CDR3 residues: CASSSLAGGYEQYV. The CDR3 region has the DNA TGTGCCAGCAGTTCCTTAGCGGGGGGCTACGAGCAGTACGTC.

The CDR3 reads CASSQDLGGATGYTF. Written as DNA, the CDR3 is TGTGCCAGCAGCCAAGATCTCGGGGGGGCGACCGGCTACACCTTC. The genes are TRBV14 and TRBJ1-2; maybe TRBD1 (6 bases). The CDR3 loop spans 15 amino acids. Between the trimmed V and J ends, which lost 0 bases and 8 bases, there was a span of 16 bases. CDR1 is SGHDN, CDR2 FVKESK, per germline.

The CDR3 is CASSLGAGAAYEQYF. The DNA for the CDR3 is TGTGCCAGCAGTTTGGGAGCGGGGGCCGCCTACGAGCAGTACTTC. This sequence joins TRBV12-3 or TRBV12-4 and TRBJ2-7, with 8 bases identical to TRBD2. There are 15 residues in the CDR3. J lost 2 bases, V lost 3 bases, and 6 bases had no gene match.